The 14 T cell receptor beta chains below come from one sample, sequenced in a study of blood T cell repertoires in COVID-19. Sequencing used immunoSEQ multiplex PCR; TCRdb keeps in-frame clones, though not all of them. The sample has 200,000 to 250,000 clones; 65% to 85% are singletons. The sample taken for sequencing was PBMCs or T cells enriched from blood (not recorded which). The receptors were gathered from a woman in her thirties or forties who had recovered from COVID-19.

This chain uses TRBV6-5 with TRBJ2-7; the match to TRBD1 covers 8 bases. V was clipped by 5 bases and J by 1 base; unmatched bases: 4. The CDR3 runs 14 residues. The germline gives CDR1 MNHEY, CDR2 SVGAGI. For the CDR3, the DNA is TGTGCCAGCAGTCCGACAGGGGATTCCTACGAGCAGTACTTC. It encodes CASSPTGDSYEQYF.

CDR3 bases: TGTGCCAGCAGCTTCGGTCAGGGGGCCTCTGGGGCCAACGTCCTGACTTTC. This encodes CASSFGQGASGANVLTF. The chain links TRBV11-2 to TRBJ2-6; 8 bases are shared with TRBD1. This CDR3 region has 17 residues. Germline V lookup: CDR1 SGHAT, CDR2 FQNNGV. Trimming took 3 bases from V and 0 from J; bases not matched to a gene: 4.

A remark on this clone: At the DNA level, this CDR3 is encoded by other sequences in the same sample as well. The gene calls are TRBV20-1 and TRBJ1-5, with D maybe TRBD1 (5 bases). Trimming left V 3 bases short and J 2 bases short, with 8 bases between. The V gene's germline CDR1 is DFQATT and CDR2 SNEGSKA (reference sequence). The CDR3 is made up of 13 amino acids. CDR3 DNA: TGCAGTGCTAGTAGGGGTGGCAATCAGCCCCAGCATTTT. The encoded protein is CSASRGGNQPQHF.

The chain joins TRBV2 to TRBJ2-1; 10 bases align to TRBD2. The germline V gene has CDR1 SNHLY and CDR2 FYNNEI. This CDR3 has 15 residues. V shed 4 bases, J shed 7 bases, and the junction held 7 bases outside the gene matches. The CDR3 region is CASSGRAGGVNEQFF. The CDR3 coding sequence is TGTGCCAGCAGTGGTCGAGCGGGAGGGGTAAATGAGCAGTTCTTC.

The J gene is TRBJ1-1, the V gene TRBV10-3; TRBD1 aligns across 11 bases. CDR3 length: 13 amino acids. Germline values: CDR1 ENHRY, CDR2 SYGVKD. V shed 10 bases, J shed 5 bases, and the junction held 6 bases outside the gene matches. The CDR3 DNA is TGTGCCACGAGGACAGGGGGCATTACTGAAGCTTTCTTT. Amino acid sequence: CATRTGGITEAFF.

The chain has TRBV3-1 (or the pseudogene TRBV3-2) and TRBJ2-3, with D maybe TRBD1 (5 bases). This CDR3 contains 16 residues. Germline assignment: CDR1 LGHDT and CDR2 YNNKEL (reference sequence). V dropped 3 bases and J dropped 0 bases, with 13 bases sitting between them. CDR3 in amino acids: CASSQRQRTSTDTQYF. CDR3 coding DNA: TGTGCCAGCAGCCAGAGACAGAGAACTAGCACAGATACGCAGTATTTT.

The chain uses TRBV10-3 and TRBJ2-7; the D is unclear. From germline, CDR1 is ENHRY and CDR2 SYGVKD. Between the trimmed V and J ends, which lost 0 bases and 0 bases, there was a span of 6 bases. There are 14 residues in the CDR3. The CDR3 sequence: CAISESASSYEQYV. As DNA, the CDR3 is TGTGCCATCAGTGAGTCGGCCTCCTCCTACGAGCAGTACGTC.

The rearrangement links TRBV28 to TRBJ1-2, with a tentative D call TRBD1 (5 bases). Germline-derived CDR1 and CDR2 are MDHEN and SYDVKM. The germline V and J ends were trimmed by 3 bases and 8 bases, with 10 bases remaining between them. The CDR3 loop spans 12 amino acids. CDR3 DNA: TGTGCCAGCAGTTTGTCTCAGGGCGGCTACACCTTC. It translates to CASSLSQGGYTF.

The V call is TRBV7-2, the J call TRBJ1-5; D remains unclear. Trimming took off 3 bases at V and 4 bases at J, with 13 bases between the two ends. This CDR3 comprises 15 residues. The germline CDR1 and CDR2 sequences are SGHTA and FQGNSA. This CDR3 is CASSLVWASNQPQHF. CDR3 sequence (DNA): TGTGCCAGCAGCTTGGTATGGGCCTCTAATCAGCCCCAGCATTTT.

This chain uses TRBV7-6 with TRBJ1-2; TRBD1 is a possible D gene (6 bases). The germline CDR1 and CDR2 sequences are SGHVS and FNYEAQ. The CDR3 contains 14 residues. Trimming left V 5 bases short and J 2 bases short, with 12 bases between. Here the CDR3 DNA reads TGTGCCAGCAGCCGGGATACAGGGAACTATGGCTACACCTTC. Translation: CASSRDTGNYGYTF.

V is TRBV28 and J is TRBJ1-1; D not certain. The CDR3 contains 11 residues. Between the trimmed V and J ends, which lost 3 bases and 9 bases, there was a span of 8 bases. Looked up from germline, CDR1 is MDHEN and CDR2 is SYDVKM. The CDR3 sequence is CASSLSQKAFF. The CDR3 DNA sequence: TGTGCCAGCAGTTTGTCACAAAAAGCTTTCTTT.

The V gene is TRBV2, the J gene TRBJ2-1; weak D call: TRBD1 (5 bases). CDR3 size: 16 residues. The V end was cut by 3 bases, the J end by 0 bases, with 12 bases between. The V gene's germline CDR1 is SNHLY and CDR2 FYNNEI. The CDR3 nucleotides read TGTGCCAGCAGTGACCGACAGTTCAGCTCCTACAATGAGCAGTTCTTC. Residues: CASSDRQFSSYNEQFF.

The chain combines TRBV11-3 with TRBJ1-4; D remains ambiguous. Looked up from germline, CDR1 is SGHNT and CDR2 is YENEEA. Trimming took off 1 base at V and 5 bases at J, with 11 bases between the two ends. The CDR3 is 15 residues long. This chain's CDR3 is CASSLGGMVNEKLFF. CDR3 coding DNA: TGTGCCAGCAGCTTAGGAGGGATGGTGAATGAAAAACTGTTTTTT.

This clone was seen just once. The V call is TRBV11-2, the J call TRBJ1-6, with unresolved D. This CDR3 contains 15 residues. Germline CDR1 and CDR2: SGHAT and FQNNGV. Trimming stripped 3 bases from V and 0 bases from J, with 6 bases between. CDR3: CASSFVSSYNSPLHF. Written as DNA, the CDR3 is TGTGCCAGCAGCTTCGTCAGCTCCTATAATTCACCCCTCCACTTT.